The clone carrying this TCR beta chain turned up a few times. This sample was included in a study of cytomegalovirus exposure and HLA in healthy donors. In the PCR, 60 Vbeta and 13 Jbeta primers were used. Some clones are missing from TCRdb's copy, which holds only in-frame ones; the method was immunoSEQ multiplex PCR. Here the sample spans some 180,000 clones, 9.5% to 15% being singletons. V was pared by 8 bases and J by 6 bases, with 14 bases between. This CDR3 has 12 residues. Germline CDR1 reads MNHNY; CDR2 reads SVGAGI (reference sequence). The origin of this receptor is a man in his fifties or sixties in good health and CMV-seropositive. Specimen: PBMCs. The chain joins TRBV6-6 to TRBJ2-7, with D perhaps matching TRBD2 (6 bases). The DNA for the CDR3 is TGTGCCAGCGGGGACTCACGGGCCGAGCAGTACGTC. Translation gives CASGDSRAEQYV.